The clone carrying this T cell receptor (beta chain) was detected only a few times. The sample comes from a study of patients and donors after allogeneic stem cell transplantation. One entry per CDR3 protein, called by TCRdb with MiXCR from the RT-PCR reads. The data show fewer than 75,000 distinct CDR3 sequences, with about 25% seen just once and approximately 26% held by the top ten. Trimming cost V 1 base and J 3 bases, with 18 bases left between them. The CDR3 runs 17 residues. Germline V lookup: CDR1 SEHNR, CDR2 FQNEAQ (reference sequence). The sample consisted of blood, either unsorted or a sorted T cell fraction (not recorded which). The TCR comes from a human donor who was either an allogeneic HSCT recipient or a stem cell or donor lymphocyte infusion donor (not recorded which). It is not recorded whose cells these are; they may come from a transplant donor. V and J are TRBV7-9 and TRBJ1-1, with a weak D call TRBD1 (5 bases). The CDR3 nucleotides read TGTGCCAGCAGCTTAGTTGGGGCAGGGCCTCCCGACACTGAAGCTTTCTTT. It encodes CASSLVGAGPPDTEAFF.